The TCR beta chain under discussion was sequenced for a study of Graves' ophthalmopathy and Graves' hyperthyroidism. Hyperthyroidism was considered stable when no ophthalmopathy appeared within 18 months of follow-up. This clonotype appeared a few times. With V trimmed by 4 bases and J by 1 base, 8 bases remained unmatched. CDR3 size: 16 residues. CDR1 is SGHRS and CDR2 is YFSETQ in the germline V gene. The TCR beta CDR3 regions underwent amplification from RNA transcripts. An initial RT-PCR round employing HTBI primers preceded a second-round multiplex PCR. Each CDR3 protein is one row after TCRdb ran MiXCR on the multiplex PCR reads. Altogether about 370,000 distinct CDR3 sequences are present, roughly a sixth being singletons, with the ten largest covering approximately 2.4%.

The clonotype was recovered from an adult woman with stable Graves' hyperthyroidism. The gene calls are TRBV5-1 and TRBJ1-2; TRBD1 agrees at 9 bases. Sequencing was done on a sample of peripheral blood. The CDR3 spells CASSPSATGGNYGYTF. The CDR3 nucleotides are TGCGCCAGCAGCCCTTCCGCGACAGGGGGTAACTATGGCTACACCTTC.